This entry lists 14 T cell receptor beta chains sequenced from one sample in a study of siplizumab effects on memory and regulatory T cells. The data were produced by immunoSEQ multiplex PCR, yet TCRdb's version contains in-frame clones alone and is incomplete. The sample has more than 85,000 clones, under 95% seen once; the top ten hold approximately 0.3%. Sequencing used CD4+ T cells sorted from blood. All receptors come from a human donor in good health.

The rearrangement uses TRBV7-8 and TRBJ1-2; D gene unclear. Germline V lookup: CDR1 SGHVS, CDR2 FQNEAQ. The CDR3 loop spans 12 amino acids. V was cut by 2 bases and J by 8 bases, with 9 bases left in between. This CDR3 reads CASSLSGRGYTF. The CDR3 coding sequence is TGTGCCAGCAGCTTATCGGGGAGGGGCTACACCTTC.

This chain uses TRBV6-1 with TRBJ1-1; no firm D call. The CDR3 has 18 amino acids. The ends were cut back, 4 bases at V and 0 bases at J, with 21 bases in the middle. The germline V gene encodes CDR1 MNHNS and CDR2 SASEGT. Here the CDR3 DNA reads TGTGCCAGCAGTGGCGACTTCGAGGGATTTCTGATGAACACTGAAGCTTTCTTT. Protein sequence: CASSGDFEGFLMNTEAFF.

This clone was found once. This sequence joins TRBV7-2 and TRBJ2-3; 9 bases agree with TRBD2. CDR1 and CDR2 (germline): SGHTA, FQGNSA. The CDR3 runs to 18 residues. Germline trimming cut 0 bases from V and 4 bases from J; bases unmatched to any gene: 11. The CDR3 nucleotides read TGTGCCAGCAGCTTAGCCGCCGCGGGAGGGCGTAGGGCAGATACGCAGTATTTT. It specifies CASSLAAAGGRRADTQYF. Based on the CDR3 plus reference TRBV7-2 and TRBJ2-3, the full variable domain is GAGVSQSPSNKVTEKGKDVELRCDPISGHTALYWYRQSLGQGLEFLIYFQGNSAPDKSGLPSDRFSAERTGGSVSTLTIQRTQQEDSAVYLCASSLAAAGGRRADTQYFGPGTRLTVL.

CDR3 loop: CASSYGTGASGYTF. CDR3 coding DNA: TGTGCCAGCAGCTACGGGACGGGGGCTAGTGGCTACACCTTC. J is TRBJ1-2 and V is TRBV7-2; D is perhaps TRBD1 (6 bases). The germline CDR1 and CDR2 sequences are SGHTA and FQGNSA. Trimming left V 4 bases short and J 7 bases short, with 16 bases between. CDR3 length equals 14 residues.

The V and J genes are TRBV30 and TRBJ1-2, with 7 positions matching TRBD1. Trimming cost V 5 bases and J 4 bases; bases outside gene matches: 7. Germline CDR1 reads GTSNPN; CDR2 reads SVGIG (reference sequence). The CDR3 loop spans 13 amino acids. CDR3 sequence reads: CAWGIGTAYGYTF. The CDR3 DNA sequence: TGTGCCTGGGGAATTGGGACAGCCTATGGCTACACCTTC.

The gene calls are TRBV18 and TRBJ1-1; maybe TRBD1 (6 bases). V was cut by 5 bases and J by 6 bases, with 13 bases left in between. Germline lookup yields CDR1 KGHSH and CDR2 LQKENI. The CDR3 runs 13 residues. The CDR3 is CASSTSRGAEAFF. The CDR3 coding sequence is TGTGCCAGCTCAACTAGCAGGGGCGCTGAAGCTTTCTTT.

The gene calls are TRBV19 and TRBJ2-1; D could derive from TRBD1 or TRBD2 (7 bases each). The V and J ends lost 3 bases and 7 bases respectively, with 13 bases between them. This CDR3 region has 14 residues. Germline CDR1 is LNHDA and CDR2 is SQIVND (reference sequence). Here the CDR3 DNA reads TGTGCCAGTAGTATTGCCAGGGGGGGGAATGAGCAGTTCTTC. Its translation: CASSIARGGNEQFF.

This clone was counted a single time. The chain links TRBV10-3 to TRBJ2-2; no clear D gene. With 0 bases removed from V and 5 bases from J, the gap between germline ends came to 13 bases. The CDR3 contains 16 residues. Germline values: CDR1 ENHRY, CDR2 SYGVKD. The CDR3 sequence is CAISESGNTRTGELFF. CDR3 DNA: TGTGCCATCAGTGAGTCTGGTAACACCCGGACCGGGGAGCTGTTTTTT.

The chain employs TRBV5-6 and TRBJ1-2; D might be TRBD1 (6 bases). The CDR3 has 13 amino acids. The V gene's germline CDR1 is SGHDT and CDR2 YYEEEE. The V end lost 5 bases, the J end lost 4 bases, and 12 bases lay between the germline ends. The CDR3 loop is CASRRQVVYGYTF. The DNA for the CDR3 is TGTGCCAGCAGAAGACAGGTAGTCTATGGCTACACCTTC.

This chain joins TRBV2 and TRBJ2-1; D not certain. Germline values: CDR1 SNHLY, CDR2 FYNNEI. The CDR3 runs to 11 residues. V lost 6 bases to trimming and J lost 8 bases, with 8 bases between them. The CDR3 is CASRPGYEQFF. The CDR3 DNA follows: TGTGCCAGCAGACCTGGATATGAGCAGTTCTTC.

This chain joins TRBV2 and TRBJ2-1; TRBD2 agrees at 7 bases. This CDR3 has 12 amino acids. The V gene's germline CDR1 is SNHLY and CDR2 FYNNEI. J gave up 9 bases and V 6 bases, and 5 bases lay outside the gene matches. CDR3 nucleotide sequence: TGTGCCAGCAGGTTATTAGCGGGTGAGCAGTTCTTC. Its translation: CASRLLAGEQFF.

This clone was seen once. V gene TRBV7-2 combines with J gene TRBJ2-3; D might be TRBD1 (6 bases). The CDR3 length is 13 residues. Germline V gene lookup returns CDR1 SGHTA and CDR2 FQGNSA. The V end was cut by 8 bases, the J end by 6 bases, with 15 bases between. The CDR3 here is CASSMGAFDTQYF. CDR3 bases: TGTGCCAGCTCTATGGGGGCATTCGATACGCAGTATTTT.

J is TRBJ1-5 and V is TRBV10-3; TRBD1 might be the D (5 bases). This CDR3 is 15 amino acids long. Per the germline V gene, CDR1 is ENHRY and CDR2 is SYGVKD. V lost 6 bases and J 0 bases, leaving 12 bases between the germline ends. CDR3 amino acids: CAISLTGDSNQPQHF. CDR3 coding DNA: TGTGCCATCAGCCTCACAGGAGATAGCAATCAGCCCCAGCATTTT.

CDR3 sequence reads: CASSLVGPGPHEQYF. The CDR3 DNA reads TGTGCCAGCAGCTTAGTTGGTCCAGGGCCCCACGAGCAGTACTTC. This chain links TRBV11-3 with TRBJ2-7; D perhaps matches TRBD1 (5 bases). Germline lookup yields CDR1 SGHNT and CDR2 YENEEA. The CDR3 covers 15 residues. The V end lost 1 base, the J end lost 5 bases, and 15 bases lay between the germline ends.